This T cell receptor beta chain comes out of a study of siplizumab effects on memory and regulatory T cells. Clones were sequenced by immunoSEQ multiplex PCR, and TCRdb holds only the in-frame ones, with some missing. The sample has 100,000 or so clones, just under 95% seen once; the top ten hold approximately 0.17%. As to this clone: Its antigen remains unidentified.

V gave up 4 bases and J gave up 0 bases, with 16 bases separating them. This CDR3 has 16 residues. General study findings and limits: Proliferating Tregs from siplizumab cultures lacked functional confirmation of suppression. Naive T cells looked more diverse than memory cells, and they looked like major contributors to the alloresponse. The study found that mappable alloreactive CD4+ clones averaged approximately 69% Treg-derived with siplizumab and 25% to 30% in controls.

The sequencing sample was made of non-Treg CD4+ T cells sorted from blood. The chain recombines TRBV5-3 with TRBJ2-5, with a tentative D call TRBD2 (5 bases). TRBV5-3 counts as an open reading frame of uncertain function. The source is a human donor in good health. The CDR3 coding sequence is TGTGCCAGAAGCCTGTCGGGCGGGTTGTACCAAGAGACCCAGTACTTC. This sequence encodes CARSLSGGLYQETQYF.